This section outlines one T cell receptor (beta chain) sequence together with its context. No antigen is known for it. This specimen comes from a study of blood T cells in healthy people across ages. The study recruited healthy Caucasian donors from Russia who were aged about 6 to 100. Notes on the study in general: Unsorted PBMC input precluded a conclusive naive versus antigen-experienced comparison. Getting older went along with TCR beta diversity per million T cells dropping roughly linearly.

With a J-beta primer mix and a sample-barcoded 5' primer, a second PCR ran about 6 to 11 cycles. Sequencing of every sample gave 2.5 million or more CDR3-containing paired-end reads. In TCRdb, the 5' RACE reads were re-called with MiXCR into one record per CDR3 protein. The table has around 1,600,000 distinct CDR3 sequences, approximately 42% seen once; the top ten hold around 4%. The CDR3 spans 12 residues. Trimming cost V 6 bases and J 7 bases, with 10 bases left between them. CDR1 is MNHEY and CDR2 is SVGEGT in the germline V gene. The sequence was obtained from a woman aged 18-29 years in good health. The chain combines TRBV6-2 or TRBV6-3 with TRBJ1-5; no reliable D call. The sequenced material came from blood. CDR3 DNA: TGTGCCAGCAGAAAACTCGAACAGCCCCAGCATTTT. As protein: CASRKLEQPQHF.